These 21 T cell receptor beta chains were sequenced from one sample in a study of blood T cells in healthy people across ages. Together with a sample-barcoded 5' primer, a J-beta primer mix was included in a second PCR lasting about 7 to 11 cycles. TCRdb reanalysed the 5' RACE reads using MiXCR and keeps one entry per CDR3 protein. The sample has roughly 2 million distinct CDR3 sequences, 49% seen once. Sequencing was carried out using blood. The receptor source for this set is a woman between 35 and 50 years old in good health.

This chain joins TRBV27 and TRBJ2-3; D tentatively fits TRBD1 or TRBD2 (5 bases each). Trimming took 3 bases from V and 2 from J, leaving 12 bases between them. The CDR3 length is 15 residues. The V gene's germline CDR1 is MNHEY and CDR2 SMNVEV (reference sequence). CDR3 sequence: CASSFGRGPTDTQYF. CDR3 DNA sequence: TGTGCCAGCAGTTTCGGACGGGGCCCCACAGATACGCAGTATTTT.

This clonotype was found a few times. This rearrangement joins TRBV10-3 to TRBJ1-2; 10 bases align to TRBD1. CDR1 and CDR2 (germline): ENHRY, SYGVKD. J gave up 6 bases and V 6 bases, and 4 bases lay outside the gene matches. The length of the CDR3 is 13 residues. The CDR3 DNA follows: TGTGCCATCAGAGGGACAGGGGCGGATGGCTACACCTTC. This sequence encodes CAIRGTGADGYTF.

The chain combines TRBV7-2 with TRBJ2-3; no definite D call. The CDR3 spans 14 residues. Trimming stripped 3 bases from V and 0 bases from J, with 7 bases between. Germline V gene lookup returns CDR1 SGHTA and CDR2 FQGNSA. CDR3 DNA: TGTGCCAGCAGCTTCTCGGCTAGCACAGATACGCAGTATTTT. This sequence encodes CASSFSASTDTQYF.

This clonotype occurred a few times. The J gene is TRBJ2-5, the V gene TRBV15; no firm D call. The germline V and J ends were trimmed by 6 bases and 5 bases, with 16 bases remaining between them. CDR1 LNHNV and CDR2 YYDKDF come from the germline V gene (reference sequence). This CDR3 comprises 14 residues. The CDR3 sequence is CATRPSRPVETQYF. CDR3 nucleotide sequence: TGTGCCACCAGACCCAGTAGACCCGTCGAGACCCAGTACTTC.

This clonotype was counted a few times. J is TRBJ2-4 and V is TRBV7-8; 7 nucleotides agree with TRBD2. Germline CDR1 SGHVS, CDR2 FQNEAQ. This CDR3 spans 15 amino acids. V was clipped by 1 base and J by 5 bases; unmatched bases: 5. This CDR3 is CASSLGGAGENIQYF. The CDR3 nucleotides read TGTGCCAGCAGCTTAGGTGGGGCGGGGGAAAACATTCAGTACTTC.

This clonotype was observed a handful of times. Here the CDR3 reads CASSQGVSSEETQYF. The CDR3, as DNA: TGTGCCAGCAGCCAAGGCGTAAGCTCAGAGGAGACCCAGTACTTC. This rearrangement joins TRBV4-2 to TRBJ2-5; D gene ambiguous. In germline, CDR1 is LGHNA, CDR2 YNFKEQ. The CDR3 runs to 15 residues. The V end was cut by 1 base, the J end by 5 bases, with 14 bases between.

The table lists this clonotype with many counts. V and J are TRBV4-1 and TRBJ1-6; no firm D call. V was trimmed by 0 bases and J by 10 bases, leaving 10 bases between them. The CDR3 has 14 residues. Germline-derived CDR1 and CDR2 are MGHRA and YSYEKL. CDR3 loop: CASSQDSPTSPLHF. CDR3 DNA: TGCGCCAGCAGCCAAGATAGCCCCACGTCACCCCTCCACTTT.

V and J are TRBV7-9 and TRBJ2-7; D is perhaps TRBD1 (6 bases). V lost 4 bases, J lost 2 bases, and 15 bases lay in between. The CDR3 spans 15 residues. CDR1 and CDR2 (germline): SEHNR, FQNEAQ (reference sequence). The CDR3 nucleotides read TGTGCCAGCAGCTCGTTACTTGACAGGACCTACGAGCAGTACTTC. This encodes CASSSLLDRTYEQYF.

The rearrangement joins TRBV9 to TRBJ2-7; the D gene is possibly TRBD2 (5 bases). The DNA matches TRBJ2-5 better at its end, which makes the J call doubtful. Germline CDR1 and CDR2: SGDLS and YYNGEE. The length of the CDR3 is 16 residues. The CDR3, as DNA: TGTGCCAGCAGCGTAGCAGCGGACGGTGAGATGGGGACCCAGTACTTC. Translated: CASSVAADGEMGTQYF.

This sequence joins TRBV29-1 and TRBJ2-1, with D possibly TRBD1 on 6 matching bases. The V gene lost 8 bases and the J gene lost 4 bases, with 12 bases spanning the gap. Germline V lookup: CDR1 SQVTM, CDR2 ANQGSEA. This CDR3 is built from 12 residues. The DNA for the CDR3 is TGCAGCTCCCGGACAGATTACAATGAGCAGTTCTTC. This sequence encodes CSSRTDYNEQFF.

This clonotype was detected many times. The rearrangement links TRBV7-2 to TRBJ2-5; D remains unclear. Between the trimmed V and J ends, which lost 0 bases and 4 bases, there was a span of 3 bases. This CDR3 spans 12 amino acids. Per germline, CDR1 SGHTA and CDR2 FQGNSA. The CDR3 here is CASSLAVETQYF. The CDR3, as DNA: TGTGCCAGCAGCTTAGCGGTAGAGACCCAGTACTTC.

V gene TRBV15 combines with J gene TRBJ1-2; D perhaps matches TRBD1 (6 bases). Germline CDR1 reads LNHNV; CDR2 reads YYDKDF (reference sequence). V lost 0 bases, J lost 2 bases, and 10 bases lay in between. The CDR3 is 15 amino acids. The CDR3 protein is CATSRDPRGNYGYTF. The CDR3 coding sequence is TGTGCCACCAGCAGAGATCCCAGGGGCAACTATGGCTACACCTTC.

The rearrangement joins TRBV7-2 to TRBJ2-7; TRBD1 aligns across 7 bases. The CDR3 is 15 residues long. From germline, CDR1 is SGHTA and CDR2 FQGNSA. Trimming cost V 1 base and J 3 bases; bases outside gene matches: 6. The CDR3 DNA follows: TGTGCCAGCAGCTTAGAGGTACAGGGGAACTACGAGCAGTACTTC. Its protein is CASSLEVQGNYEQYF.

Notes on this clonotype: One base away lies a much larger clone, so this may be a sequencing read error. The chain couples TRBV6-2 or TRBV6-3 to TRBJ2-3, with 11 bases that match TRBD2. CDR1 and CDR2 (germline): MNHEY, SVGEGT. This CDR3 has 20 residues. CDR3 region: CACSYSPGTSGSFSTDTQYF. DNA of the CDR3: TGTGCCTGCAGTTACAGTCCCGGGACTAGCGGTTCATTCAGCACAGATACGCAGTATTTT.

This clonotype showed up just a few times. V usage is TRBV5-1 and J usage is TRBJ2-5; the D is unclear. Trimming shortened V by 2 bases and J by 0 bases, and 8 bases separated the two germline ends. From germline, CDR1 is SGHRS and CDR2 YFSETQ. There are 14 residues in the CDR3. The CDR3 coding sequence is TGCGCCAGCAGCTTCAAGGCGTACCAAGAGACCCAGTACTTC. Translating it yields CASSFKAYQETQYF. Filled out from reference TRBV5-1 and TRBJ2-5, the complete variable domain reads KAGVTQTPRYLIKTRGQQVTLSCSPISGHRSVSWYQQTPGQGLQFLFEYFSETQRNKGNFPGRFSGRQFSNSRSEMNVSTLELGDSALYLCASSFKAYQETQYFGPGTRLLVL.

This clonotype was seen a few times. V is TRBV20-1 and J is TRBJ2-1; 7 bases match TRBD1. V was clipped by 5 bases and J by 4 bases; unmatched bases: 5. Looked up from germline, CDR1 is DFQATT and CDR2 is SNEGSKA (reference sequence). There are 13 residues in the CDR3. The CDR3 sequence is CSAPGTDYNEQFF. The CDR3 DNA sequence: TGCAGTGCTCCCGGGACAGATTACAATGAGCAGTTCTTC.

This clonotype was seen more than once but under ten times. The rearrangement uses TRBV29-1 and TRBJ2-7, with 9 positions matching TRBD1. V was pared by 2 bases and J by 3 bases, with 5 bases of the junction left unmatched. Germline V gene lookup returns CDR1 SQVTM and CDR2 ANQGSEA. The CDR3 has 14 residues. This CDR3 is CSVELGQGIYEQYF. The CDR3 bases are TGCAGCGTTGAATTAGGACAGGGGATCTACGAGCAGTACTTC.

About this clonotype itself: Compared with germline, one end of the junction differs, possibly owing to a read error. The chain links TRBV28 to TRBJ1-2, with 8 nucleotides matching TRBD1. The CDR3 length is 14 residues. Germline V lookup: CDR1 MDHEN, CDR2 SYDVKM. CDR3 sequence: CASSRPGTGYGHTF. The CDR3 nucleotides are TGTGCCAGCAGCCGTCCCGGGACAGGCTATGGCCACACCTTC.

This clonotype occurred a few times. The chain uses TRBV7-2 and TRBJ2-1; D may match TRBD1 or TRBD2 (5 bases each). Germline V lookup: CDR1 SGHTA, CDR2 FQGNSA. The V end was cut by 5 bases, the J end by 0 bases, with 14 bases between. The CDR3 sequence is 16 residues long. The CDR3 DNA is TGTGCCAGCAGCCGCCTAGGGACGAGCTCCTACAATGAGCAGTTCTTC. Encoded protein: CASSRLGTSSYNEQFF.

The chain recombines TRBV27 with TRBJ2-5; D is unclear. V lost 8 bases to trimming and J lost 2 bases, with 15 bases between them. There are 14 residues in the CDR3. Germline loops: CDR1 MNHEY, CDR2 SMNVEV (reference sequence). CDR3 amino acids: CASAEAGRQETQYF. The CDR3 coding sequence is TGTGCCAGCGCCGAGGCCGGGCGGCAAGAGACCCAGTACTTC.

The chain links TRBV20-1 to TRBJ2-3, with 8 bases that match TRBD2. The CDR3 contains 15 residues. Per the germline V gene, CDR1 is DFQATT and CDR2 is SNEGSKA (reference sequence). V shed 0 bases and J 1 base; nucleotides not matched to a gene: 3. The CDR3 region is CSAREAAGGTDTQYF. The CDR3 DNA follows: TGCAGTGCTAGAGAGGCAGCGGGGGGCACAGATACGCAGTATTTT.